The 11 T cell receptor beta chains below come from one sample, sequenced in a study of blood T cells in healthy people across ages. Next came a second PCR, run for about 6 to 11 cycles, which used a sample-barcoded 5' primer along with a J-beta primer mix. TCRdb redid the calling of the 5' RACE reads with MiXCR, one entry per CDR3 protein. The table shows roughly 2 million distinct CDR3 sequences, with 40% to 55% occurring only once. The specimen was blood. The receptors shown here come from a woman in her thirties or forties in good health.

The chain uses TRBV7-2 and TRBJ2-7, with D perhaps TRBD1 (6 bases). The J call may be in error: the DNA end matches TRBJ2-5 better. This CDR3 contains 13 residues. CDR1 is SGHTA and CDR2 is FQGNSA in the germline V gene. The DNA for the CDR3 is TGTGCCACCGGAACAGGGTTCGGGGAGACCCAGTACTTC. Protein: CATGTGFGETQYF.

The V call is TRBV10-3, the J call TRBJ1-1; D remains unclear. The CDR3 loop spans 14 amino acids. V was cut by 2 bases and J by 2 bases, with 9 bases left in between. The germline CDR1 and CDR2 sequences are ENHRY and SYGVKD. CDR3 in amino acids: CAISEQHQNTEAFF. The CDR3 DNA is TGTGCCATCAGTGAGCAGCACCAAAACACTGAAGCTTTCTTT.

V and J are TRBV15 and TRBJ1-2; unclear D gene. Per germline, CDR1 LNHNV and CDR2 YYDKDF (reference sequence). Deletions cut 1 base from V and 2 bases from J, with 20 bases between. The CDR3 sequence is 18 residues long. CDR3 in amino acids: CATSRVPAQEKNNYGYTF. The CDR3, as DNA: TGTGCCACCAGCAGAGTGCCCGCCCAGGAGAAAAACAACTATGGCTACACCTTC.

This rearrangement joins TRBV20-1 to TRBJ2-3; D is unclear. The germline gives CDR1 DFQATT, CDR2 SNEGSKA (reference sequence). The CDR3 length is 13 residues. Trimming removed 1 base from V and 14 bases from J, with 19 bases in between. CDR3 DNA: TGCAGTGCTAGAGGAGCCCCCCCAGTCGCAGGGTATTTT. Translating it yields CSARGAPPVAGYF.

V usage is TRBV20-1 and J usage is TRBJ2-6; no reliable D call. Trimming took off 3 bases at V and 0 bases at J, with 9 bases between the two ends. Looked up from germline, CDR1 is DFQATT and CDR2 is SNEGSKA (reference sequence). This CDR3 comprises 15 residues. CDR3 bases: TGCAGTGCTAGGCTTTCTCCCTCTGGGGCCAACGTCCTGACTTTC. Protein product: CSARLSPSGANVLTF.

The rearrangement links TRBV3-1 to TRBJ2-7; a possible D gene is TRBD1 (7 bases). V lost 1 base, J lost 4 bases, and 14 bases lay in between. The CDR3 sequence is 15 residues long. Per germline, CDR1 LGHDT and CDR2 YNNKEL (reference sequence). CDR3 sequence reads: CASSQAGQGGYEQYF. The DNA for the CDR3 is TGTGCCAGCAGCCAAGCGGGGCAGGGGGGTTACGAGCAGTACTTC.

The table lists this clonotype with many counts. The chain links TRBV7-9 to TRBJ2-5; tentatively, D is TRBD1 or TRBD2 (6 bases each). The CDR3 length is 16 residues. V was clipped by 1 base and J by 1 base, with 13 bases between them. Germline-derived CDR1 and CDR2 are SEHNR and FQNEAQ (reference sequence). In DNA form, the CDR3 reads TGTGCCAGCAGCTTAGGTCGGGGGCCCTTCCAAGAGACCCAGTACTTC. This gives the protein CASSLGRGPFQETQYF.

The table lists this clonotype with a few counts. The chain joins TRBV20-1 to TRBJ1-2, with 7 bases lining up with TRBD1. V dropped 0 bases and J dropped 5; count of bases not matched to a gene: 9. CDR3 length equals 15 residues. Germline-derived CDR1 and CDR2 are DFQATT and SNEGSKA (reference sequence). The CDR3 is CSAREWEGARYGYTF. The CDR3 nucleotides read TGCAGTGCTAGAGAGTGGGAGGGGGCCCGGTATGGCTACACCTTC.

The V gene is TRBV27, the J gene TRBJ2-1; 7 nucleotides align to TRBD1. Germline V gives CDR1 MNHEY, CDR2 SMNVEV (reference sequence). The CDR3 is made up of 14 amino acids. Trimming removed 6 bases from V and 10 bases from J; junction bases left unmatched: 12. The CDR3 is CASRDRVNLYEQFF. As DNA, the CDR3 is TGTGCCAGCAGAGACAGGGTGAACCTCTACGAGCAGTTCTTC.

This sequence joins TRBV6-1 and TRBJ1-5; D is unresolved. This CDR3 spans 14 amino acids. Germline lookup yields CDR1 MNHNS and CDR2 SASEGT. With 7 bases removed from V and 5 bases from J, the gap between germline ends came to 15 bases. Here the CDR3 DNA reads TGTGCCAGCACCCATGCGGGGTGGGATCAGCCCCAGCATTTT. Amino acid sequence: CASTHAGWDQPQHF.

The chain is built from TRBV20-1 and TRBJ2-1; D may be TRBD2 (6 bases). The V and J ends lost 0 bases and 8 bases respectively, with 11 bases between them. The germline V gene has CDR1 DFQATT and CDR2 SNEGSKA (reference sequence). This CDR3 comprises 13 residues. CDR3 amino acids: CSAREWGGDEQFF. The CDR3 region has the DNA TGCAGTGCTAGAGAATGGGGAGGCGATGAGCAGTTCTTC.